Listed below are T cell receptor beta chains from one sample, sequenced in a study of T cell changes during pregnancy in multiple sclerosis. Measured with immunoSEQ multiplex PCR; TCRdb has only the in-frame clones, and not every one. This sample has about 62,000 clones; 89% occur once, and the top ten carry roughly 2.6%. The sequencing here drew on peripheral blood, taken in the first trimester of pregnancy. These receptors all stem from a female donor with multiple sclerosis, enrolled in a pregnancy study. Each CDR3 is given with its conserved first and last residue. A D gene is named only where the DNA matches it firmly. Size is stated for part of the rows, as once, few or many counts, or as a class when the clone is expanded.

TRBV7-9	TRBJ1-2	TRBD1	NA	TGTGCCAGCAGCTCCACCTGGGGACAGGGGAATGGCTACACCTTC	CASSSTWGQGNGYTF
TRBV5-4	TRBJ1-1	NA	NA	TGTGCCAGCAGCCGAGAGGGCCCGAACACTGAAGCTTTCTTT	CASSREGPNTEAFF
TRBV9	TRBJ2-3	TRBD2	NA	TGTGCCAGCAGCGTAATCCAGCGGGAGCTAGCAGATACGCAGTATTTT	CASSVIQRELADTQYF
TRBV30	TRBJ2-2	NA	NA	TGTGCCTGCTCGCGGCAGGGGAGAGGTACGAACACCGGGGAGCTGTTTTTT	CACSRQGRGTNTGELFF
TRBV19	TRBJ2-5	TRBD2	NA	TGTGCCAGTAGCTCCAGGATAAGCGGGAGGGGAGAGACCCAGTACTTC	CASSSRISGRGETQYF
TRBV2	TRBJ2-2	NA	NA	TGTGCCAGCAGTAACAGGATCGCGAACACCGGGGAGCTGTTTTTT	CASSNRIANTGELFF
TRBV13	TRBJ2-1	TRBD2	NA	TGTGCCAGCAGCTCGGGGGGGGCGAATGAGCAGTTCTTC	CASSSGGANEQFF
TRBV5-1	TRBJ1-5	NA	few	TGCGCCAGCAGCTTGGGGGGAGTACAGCCCCAGCATTTT	CASSLGGVQPQHF
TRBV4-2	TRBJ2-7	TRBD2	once	TGTGCCAGCAGCCAGGCGGGAGGGCCGGGCGAGCAGTACTTC	CASSQAGGPGEQYF
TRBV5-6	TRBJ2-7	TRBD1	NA	TGTGCCAGCAGCTCAGTACAGGGGCTATCCTACGAGCAGTACTTC	CASSSVQGLSYEQYF
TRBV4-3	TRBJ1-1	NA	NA	TGCGCCAGCAGCCAACAGCCCCAGGGGATAGTCTCTGAAGCTTTCTTT	CASSQQPQGIVSEAFF
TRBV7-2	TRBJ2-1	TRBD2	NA	TGTGCCAGCAGCTTAGAGCCTAGCGGGAGATCGAATGAGCAGTTCTTC	CASSLEPSGRSNEQFF
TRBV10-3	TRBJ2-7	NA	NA	TGTGCCATCAGTGAGAGCCAGGGGAACGAGCAGTACTTC	CAISESQGNEQYF
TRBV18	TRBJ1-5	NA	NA	TGTGCCAGCTCACAGGGGCCCTATCAGCCCCAGCATTTT	CASSQGPYQPQHF
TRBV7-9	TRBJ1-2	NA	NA	TGTGCGATCCTCGGGGGGGGGCGTATCTATGGCTACACCTTC	CAILGGGRIYGYTF
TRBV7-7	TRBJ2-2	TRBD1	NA	TGTGCCAGCAGCCTCCAGGGGGCTTTTACCGGGGAGCTGTTTTTT	CASSLQGAFTGELFF
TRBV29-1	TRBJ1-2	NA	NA	TGCAGCGTTGGGGGGGGAGGAGACTATGGCTACACCTTC	CSVGGGGDYGYTF
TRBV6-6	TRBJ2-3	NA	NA	TGTGCCAGCAGCTATGGTCCGGATACGCAGTATTTT	CASSYGPDTQYF
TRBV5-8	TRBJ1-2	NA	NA	TGTGCCAGCAGCTTGGAACGGAACTATGGCTACACCTTC	CASSLERNYGYTF
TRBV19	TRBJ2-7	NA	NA	TGTGCCAGTAGATCCGGGATCTCTCCCTCCTACGAGCAGTACTTC	CASRSGISPSYEQYF
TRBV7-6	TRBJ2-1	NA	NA	TGTGCCAGCAGCCCCAGGGCAGGCGGATCCTACAATGAGCAGTTCTTC	CASSPRAGGSYNEQFF
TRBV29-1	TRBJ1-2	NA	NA	TGCAGCGTTGCCAGGGGTAGTGGCTACACCTTC	CSVARGSGYTF
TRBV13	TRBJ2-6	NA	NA	TGTGCCAGCAGCTCGCGTGCGCCCGGGGCCAACGTCCTGACTTTC	CASSSRAPGANVLTF
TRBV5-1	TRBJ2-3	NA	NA	TGCGCCAGCAGCTTAGCGGTTTACACAGATACGCAGTATTTT	CASSLAVYTDTQYF
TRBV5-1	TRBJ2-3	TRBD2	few	TGCGCCAGCAGCTTGGGTCGGCGGGAGGGCCGGCCAGATACGCAGTATTTT	CASSLGRREGRPDTQYF
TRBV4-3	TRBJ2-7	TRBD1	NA	TGCGCCAGCAGCCAAGGATCTCTACAGGGGGCCTACGAGCAGTACTTC	CASSQGSLQGAYEQYF
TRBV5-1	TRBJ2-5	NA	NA	TGCGCCAGCAGCTCACAACCCAGGCGGGTTGGAGAGACCCAGTACTTC	CASSSQPRRVGETQYF
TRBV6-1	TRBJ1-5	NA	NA	TGTGCCAGCAGTGCAGGTTCGTATAGCAATCAGCCCCAGCATTTT	CASSAGSYSNQPQHF
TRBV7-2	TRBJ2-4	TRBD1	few	TGTGCCAGCAGCCTTAGAGGGACAGGGGGTGCGAACATTCAGTACTTC	CASSLRGTGGANIQYF
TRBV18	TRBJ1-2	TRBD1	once	TGTGCCAGCTCACCCGGACAGGGCTATGGCTACACCTTC	CASSPGQGYGYTF
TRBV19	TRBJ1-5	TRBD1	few	TGTGCCAGTAGTACCTCGGCGGGACAGGGTCGGACGAGGGGATTT	CASSTSAGQGRTRGF
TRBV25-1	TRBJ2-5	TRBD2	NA	TGTGCCAGCAGTGATCTGAGCGGGAGGAGGTTCCAAGAGACCCAGTACTTC	CASSDLSGRRFQETQYF
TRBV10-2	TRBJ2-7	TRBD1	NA	TGCGCCAGCAGCTTTGGACAGGACAGCTCCTACGAGCAGTACTTC	CASSFGQDSSYEQYF
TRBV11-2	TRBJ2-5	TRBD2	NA	TGTGCCAGCAGCTACGGACTAGCGACTTTAGAAGAGACCCAGTACTTC	CASSYGLATLEETQYF
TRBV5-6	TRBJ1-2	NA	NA	TGTGCCAGCAGCTTCCCGTACGGGAATGGCTACACCTTC	CASSFPYGNGYTF
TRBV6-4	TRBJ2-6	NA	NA	TGTGCCAGCAGTGACTCGATAGTATACGGGGGGCCAGGGGCCAACGTCCTGACTTTC	CASSDSIVYGGPGANVLTF
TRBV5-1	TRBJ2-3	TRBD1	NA	TGCGCCAGCAGCTCGGACAGGGATACGCAGTATTTT	CASSSDRDTQYF